These 22 T cell receptor beta chains came from one sample sequenced in a study of OX40 agonist ivuxolimab in advanced cancers. Some clones are missing from TCRdb's copy, which holds only in-frame ones; the method was immunoSEQ multiplex PCR. The sample lists roughly 16,000 clones; about 81% were seen once. The material sequenced was CD4+ or CD8+ T cells sorted from blood, taken in a trial of the OX40 agonist ivuxolimab. These receptors were taken from an adult with an advanced solid tumor such as melanoma, head and neck, liver or kidney cancer.

The CDR3 sequence is CASSIDISYEQYF. DNA of the CDR3: TGTGCCAGTAGTATAGACATCTCCTACGAGCAGTACTTC. This chain connects TRBV19 to TRBJ2-7, with no clear D. The germline V gene encodes CDR1 LNHDA and CDR2 SQIVND (reference sequence). This CDR3 is built from 13 residues. Trimming cost V 0 bases and J 0 bases, with 3 bases left between them. The full variable domain, in which reference TRBV19 and TRBJ2-7 provide the parts outside the CDR3, is DGGITQSPKYLFRKEGQNVTLSCEQNLNHDAMYWYRQDPGQGLRLIYYSQIVNDFQKGDIAEGYSVSREKKESFPLTVTSAQKNPTAFYLCASSIDISYEQYFGPGTRLTVT.

The chain carries TRBV15 and TRBJ2-2; D is perhaps TRBD1 or TRBD2 (6 bases each). Germline V lookup: CDR1 LNHNV, CDR2 YYDKDF (reference sequence). The CDR3 runs 17 residues. Between the trimmed V and J ends, which lost 4 bases and 3 bases, there was a span of 18 bases. This chain's CDR3 is CATSIRKGGHHTGELFF. The CDR3 nucleotides are TGTGCCACCAGCATCCGGAAGGGGGGACATCACACCGGGGAGCTGTTTTTT.

This clone was seen only once. The chain couples TRBV5-6 to TRBJ1-1, with 7 bases fitting TRBD1. The CDR3 loop spans 12 amino acids. CDR1 SGHDT and CDR2 YYEEEE come from the germline V gene. The junction had 4 bases not matched to a gene; V was cut back by 4 bases and J by 7 bases. The CDR3 coding sequence is TGTGCCAGCAGCGTGGGACAGAGTGAAGCTTTCTTT. This encodes CASSVGQSEAFF.

This clone occurred once. The gene calls are TRBV15 and TRBJ1-2, with no clear D. Trimming took 0 bases from V and 2 from J, leaving 4 bases between them. The germline V gene encodes CDR1 LNHNV and CDR2 YYDKDF (reference sequence). The CDR3 covers 13 residues. The CDR3 is CATSRESNYGYTF. Here the CDR3 DNA reads TGTGCCACCAGCAGAGAATCGAACTATGGCTACACCTTC.

The chain combines TRBV4-3 with TRBJ2-7; 11 positions match TRBD1. The CDR3 runs 13 residues. Trimming cost V 9 bases and J 2 bases; bases outside gene matches: 3. CDR1 and CDR2 (germline): LGHNA, YSLEER. CDR3 sequence: CARTDRGPYEQYF. The CDR3 region has the DNA TGCGCCAGGACGGACAGGGGGCCCTACGAGCAGTACTTC.

This chain links TRBV6-5 with TRBJ1-1, with a weak D call TRBD1 (5 bases). The length of the CDR3 is 15 residues. V lost 5 bases and J lost 4, with 17 bases in between. The germline gives CDR1 MNHEY, CDR2 SVGAGI. The CDR3 is CASSRATDSLTEAFF. The CDR3 coding sequence is TGTGCCAGCAGTCGCGCTACCGACAGCCTCACTGAAGCTTTCTTT.

The V gene is TRBV6-4, the J gene TRBJ2-1, with 7 bases aligning to TRBD2. Germline V gene sequence: CDR1 MRHNA, CDR2 SNTAGT. This CDR3 is 14 amino acids long. After removal of 2 bases from V and 2 bases from J, the junction contained 0 bases not matched to a gene. In DNA form, the CDR3 reads TGTGCCAGCAGTGACGGGGGGGCCTACAATGAGCAGTTCTTC. This codes for CASSDGGAYNEQFF.

The rearrangement uses TRBV9 and TRBJ2-5; 8 positions agree with TRBD1. CDR3 length: 14 residues. Germline V gene data show CDR1 as SGDLS and CDR2 as YYNGEE. Trimming cost V 2 bases and J 5 bases; bases outside gene matches: 5. CDR3 coding DNA: TGTGCCAGCAGCGTCTCCGGACAGGGTGAGACCCAGTACTTC. Translation: CASSVSGQGETQYF.

The J gene is TRBJ1-1, the V gene TRBV7-9; no clear D gene. The ends were cut back, 1 base at V and 10 bases at J, with 10 bases in the middle. CDR3 length equals 12 residues. The germline gives CDR1 SEHNR, CDR2 FQNEAQ (reference sequence). CDR3 sequence (DNA): TGTGCCAGCAGCTTAGAAGGAGGAAGAGCTTTCTTT. Translation gives CASSLEGGRAFF.

The V and J genes are TRBV28 and TRBJ2-5; D unresolved. Per the germline V gene, CDR1 is MDHEN and CDR2 is SYDVKM. The length of the CDR3 is 15 residues. V was clipped by 2 bases and J by 0 bases, with 10 bases between them. The CDR3, as DNA: TGTGCCAGCAGTTTACGCCGACTCAACCAAGAGACCCAGTACTTC. Translation: CASSLRRLNQETQYF.

This clone was counted at least ten times. This chain uses TRBV4-1 with TRBJ2-5, with D possibly TRBD2 on 6 matching bases. This CDR3 has 15 amino acids. The V end was cut by 4 bases, the J end by 1 base, with 13 bases between. Germline-derived CDR1 and CDR2 are MGHRA and YSYEKL. The DNA for the CDR3 is TGCGCCAGCAGCCCGGATAGGGGAGGCCAAGAGACCCAGTACTTC. Translated: CASSPDRGGQETQYF.

The V gene is TRBV10-1, the J gene TRBJ2-7; D gene uncertain. Germline CDR1 is WNHNN and CDR2 is SYGVQD (reference sequence). The CDR3 has 12 amino acids. Trimming pared 5 bases from V and 3 bases from J, leaving 8 bases between. The CDR3 DNA reads as TGCGCCAGCAGTCCGGACGGCTACGAGCAGTACTTC. Amino acids: CASSPDGYEQYF.

In its sample, this clone was seen once. The chain employs TRBV6-5 and TRBJ2-1, with 10 bases matching TRBD2. The CDR3 is 15 residues long. V trimming: 2 bases; J trimming: 7 bases; junction bases outside the gene matches: 5. Germline assignment: CDR1 MNHEY and CDR2 SVGAGI. Here the CDR3 reads CASSYGLAGANEQFF. CDR3 bases: TGTGCCAGCAGTTACGGGCTAGCGGGGGCTAATGAGCAGTTCTTC.

The chain employs TRBV7-8 and TRBJ2-5; 14 bases match TRBD2. The end of the DNA is better explained by TRBJ2-7, so the J call may be wrong. CDR1 SGHVS and CDR2 FQNEAQ come from the germline V gene. The CDR3 covers 17 residues. CDR3 amino acids: CASSLGLAGVVPYEQYF. CDR3 nucleotide sequence: TGTGCCAGCAGCTTGGGACTAGCGGGAGTTGTTCCCTACGAGCAGTACTTC.

The V call is TRBV5-6, the J call TRBJ2-7; D unclear. The germline gives CDR1 SGHDT, CDR2 YYEEEE. Trimming took off 3 bases at V and 3 bases at J, with 13 bases between the two ends. The CDR3 runs to 14 residues. The CDR3 bases are TGTGCCAGCAGCTATCGCTCGGGTGGCTACGAGCAGTACTTC. Protein sequence: CASSYRSGGYEQYF.

This chain links TRBV7-6 with TRBJ2-5, with TRBD1 as a possible D gene (6 bases). This CDR3 has 15 amino acids. The germline CDR1 and CDR2 sequences are SGHVS and FNYEAQ. Trimming took off 2 bases at V and 2 bases at J, with 12 bases between the two ends. In nucleotides, the CDR3 is TGTGCCAGCAGCTTAAACCGAGGACAGCAAGAGACCCAGTACTTC. Translated, it gives CASSLNRGQQETQYF.

The chain uses TRBV9 and TRBJ2-1; D unresolved. Germline assignment: CDR1 SGDLS and CDR2 YYNGEE. V was trimmed by 2 bases and J by 9 bases, leaving 15 bases between them. This CDR3 spans 14 amino acids. CDR3 sequence (DNA): TGTGCCAGCAGCGTGTCCCAGACCCACAGTGAGCAGTTCTTC. Residues: CASSVSQTHSEQFF.

A few counts support this clone. V and J are TRBV6-5 and TRBJ1-1; D gene unclear. V was cut by 7 bases and J by 1 base, with 13 bases left in between. This CDR3 spans 14 amino acids. CDR1 MNHEY and CDR2 SVGAGI come from the germline V gene. CDR3 sequence: CASKTTGRNTEAFF. The CDR3 DNA sequence: TGTGCCAGCAAAACTACCGGCAGGAACACTGAAGCTTTCTTT.

The sample holds one count of this clone. The chain has TRBV10-2 and TRBJ1-1; no clear D. The length of the CDR3 is 13 residues. V lost 3 bases and J 5 bases, leaving 10 bases between the germline ends. Germline assignment: CDR1 WSHSY and CDR2 SAAADI. The CDR3 protein is CASSDWGGTEAFF. Written as DNA, the CDR3 is TGCGCCAGCAGTGATTGGGGAGGTACTGAAGCTTTCTTT.

The chain employs TRBV5-6 and TRBJ1-1; D is ambiguous. The length of the CDR3 is 15 residues. Germline CDR1 reads SGHDT; CDR2 reads YYEEEE. V shed 4 bases and J shed 1 base, with 14 bases lying between them. As DNA, the CDR3 is TGTGCCAGCAGCCCGCTCGGTGAAGGGAACACTGAAGCTTTCTTT. It encodes CASSPLGEGNTEAFF. The full variable domain, with the rest looked up from reference TRBV5-6 and TRBJ1-1, is DAGVTQSPTHLIKTRGQQVTLRCSPKSGHDTVSWYQQALGQGPQFIFQYYEEEERQRGNFPDRFSGHQFPNYSSELNVNALLLGDSALYLCASSPLGEGNTEAFFGQGTRLTVV.

This clone was found a few times. The chain is built from TRBV27 and TRBJ1-1; 9 bases are shared with TRBD1. In germline, CDR1 is MNHEY, CDR2 SMNVEV (reference sequence). CDR3 length: 15 amino acids. V was pared by 5 bases and J by 7 bases, with 11 bases of the junction left unmatched. Here the CDR3 DNA reads TGTGCCAGCAGTCCATCGACAGGGGGTATGAATGAAGCTTTCTTT. It specifies CASSPSTGGMNEAFF.

The rearrangement joins TRBV4-2 to TRBJ1-1; 7 positions agree with TRBD1. The ends lost 5 bases at V and 4 bases at J; junction bases unmatched: 4. The germline V gene encodes CDR1 LGHNA and CDR2 YNFKEQ. This CDR3 is built from 13 residues. CDR3 in amino acids: CASSTGEGTEAFF. In DNA, the CDR3 is TGTGCCAGCAGCACAGGGGAGGGCACTGAAGCTTTCTTT.